The sequence of this T cell receptor (beta chain) was determined in a study of blood T cell repertoires in COVID-19. Study in general: Both acute and convalescent COVID-19 samples were obtained from the United States, Italy and Spain. T cells, B-cell-depleted T cells, or PBMCs supplied cDNA or gDNA.

This clone showed up just once. V was shortened by 1 base and J by 7 bases, with 7 bases between the two germline ends. Looked up from germline, CDR1 is KGHDR and CDR2 is SFDVKD. There are 13 residues in the CDR3. In the authors' workflow: By means of reference gene primer amplification, nucleated cell counts were estimated. TCRdb's copy holds only in-frame clones and misses some; the assay was immunoSEQ multiplex PCR. That table is the source of V, J and clone size, and D and trimming were worked out from the DNA. The sample has over 100,000 clones, roughly 80% seen once; the top ten hold about 20%. The chain is built from TRBV24-1 and TRBJ2-1, with D uncertain. The sequence came from a woman aged 55-70 years with acute or convalescent COVID-19. Material for sequencing was peripheral blood. The CDR3 loop reads CATSDFGANEQFF. DNA for the CDR3: TGTGCCACCAGTGATTTCGGTGCAAATGAGCAGTTCTTC.